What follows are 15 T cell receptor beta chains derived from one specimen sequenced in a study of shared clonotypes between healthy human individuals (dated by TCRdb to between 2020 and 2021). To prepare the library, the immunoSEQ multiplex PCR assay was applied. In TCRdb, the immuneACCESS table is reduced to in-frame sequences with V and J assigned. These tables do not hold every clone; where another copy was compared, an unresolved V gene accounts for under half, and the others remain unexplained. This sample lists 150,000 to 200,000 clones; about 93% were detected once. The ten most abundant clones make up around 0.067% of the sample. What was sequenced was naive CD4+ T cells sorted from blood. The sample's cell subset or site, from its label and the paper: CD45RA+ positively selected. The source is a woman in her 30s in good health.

The CDR3 loop reads CASSEDRPAGYGYTF. CDR3 DNA sequence: TGTGCCAGCAGTGAAGACAGGCCTGCCGGCTATGGCTACACCTTC. The J gene is TRBJ1-2, the V gene TRBV2, with D perhaps TRBD1 (5 bases). V gave up 1 base and J gave up 4 bases, with 13 bases separating them. This CDR3 is built from 15 residues. Per the germline V gene, CDR1 is SNHLY and CDR2 is FYNNEI.

In nucleotides, the CDR3 is TGTGCCAGCAGTGACGCAGGGGGCGCCGAGACCCAGTACTTC. Residues: CASSDAGGAETQYF. The chain couples TRBV2 to TRBJ2-5, with TRBD1 identical over 8 bases. The CDR3 is 14 residues long. CDR1 is SNHLY, CDR2 FYNNEI, per germline. Trimming cost V 3 bases and J 5 bases; bases outside gene matches: 5.

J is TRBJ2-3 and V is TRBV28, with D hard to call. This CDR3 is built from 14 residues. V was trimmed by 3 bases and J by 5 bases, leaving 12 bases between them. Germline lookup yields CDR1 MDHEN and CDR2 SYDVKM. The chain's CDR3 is CASSFSSREDTQYF. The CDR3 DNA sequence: TGTGCCAGCAGTTTTTCGTCTAGGGAAGATACGCAGTATTTT.

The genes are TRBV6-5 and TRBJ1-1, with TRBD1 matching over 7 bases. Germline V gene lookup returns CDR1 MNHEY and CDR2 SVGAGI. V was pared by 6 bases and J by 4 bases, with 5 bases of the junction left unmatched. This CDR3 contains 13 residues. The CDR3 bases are TGTGCCAGCAGCCACGGACAGGTCACTGAAGCTTTCTTT. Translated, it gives CASSHGQVTEAFF.

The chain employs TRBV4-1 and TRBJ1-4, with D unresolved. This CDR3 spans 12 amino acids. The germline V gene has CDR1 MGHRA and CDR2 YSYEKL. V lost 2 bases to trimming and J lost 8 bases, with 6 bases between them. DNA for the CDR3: TGCGCCAGCAGCCAACCTACAGAAAAACTGTTTTTT. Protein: CASSQPTEKLFF.

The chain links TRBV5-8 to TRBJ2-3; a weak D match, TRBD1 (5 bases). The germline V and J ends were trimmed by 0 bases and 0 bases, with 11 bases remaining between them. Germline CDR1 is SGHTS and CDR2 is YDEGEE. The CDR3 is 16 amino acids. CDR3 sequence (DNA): TGTGCCAGCAGCTTGGGTTTAGACAGTAGCACAGATACGCAGTATTTT. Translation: CASSLGLDSSTDTQYF.

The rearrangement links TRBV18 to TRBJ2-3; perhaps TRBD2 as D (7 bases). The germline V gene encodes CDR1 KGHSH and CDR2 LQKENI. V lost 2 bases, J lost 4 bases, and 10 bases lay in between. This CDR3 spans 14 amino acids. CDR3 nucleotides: TGTGCCAGCTCACCAACGGGGGGCCCAGATACGCAGTATTTT. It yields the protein CASSPTGGPDTQYF.

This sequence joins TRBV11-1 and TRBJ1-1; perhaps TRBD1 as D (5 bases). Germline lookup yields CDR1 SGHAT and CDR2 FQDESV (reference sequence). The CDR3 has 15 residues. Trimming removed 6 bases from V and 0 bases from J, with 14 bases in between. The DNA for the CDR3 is TGTGCCAGCAGTCCGGGACGGCCGATGAACACTGAAGCTTTCTTT. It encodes CASSPGRPMNTEAFF.

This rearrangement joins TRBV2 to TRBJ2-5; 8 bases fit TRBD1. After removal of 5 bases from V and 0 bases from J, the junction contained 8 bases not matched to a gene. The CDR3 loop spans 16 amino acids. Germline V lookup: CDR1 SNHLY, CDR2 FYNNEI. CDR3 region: CASSKGDRRYQETQYF. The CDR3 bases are TGTGCCAGCAGTAAGGGGGACAGGCGATACCAAGAGACCCAGTACTTC.

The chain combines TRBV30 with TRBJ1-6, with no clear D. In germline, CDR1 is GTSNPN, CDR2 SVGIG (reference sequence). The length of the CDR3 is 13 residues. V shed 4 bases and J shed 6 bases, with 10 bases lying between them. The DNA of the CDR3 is TGTGCCTGGACCGAGGTGTTTAATTCACCCCTCCACTTT. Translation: CAWTEVFNSPLHF.

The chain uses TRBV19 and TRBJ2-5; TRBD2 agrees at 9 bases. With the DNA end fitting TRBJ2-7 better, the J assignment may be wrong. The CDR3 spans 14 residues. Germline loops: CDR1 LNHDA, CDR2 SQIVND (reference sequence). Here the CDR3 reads CASSVASGTYEQYF. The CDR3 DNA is TGTGCCAGTAGTGTGGCTAGCGGGACCTACGAGCAGTACTTC.

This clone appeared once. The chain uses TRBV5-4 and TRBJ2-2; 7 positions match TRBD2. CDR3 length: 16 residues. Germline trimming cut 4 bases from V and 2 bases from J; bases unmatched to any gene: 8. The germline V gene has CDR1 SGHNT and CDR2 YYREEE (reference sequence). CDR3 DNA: TGTGCCAGCAGCCCACTGGGGGGGATAAACACCGGGGAGCTGTTTTTT. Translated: CASSPLGGINTGELFF. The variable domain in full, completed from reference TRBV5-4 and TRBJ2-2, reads ETGVTQSPTHLIKTRGQQVTLRCSSQSGHNTVSWYQQALGQGPQFIFQYYREEENGRGNFPPRFSGLQFPNYSSELNVNALELDDSALYLCASSPLGGINTGELFFGEGSRLTVL.

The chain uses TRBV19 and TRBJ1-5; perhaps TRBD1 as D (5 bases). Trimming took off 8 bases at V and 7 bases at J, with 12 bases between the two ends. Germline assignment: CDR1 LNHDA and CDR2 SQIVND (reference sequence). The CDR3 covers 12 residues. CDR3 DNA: TGTGCCAGTGGGGCAGAGGGCCAGCCCCAGCATTTT. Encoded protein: CASGAEGQPQHF.

The CDR3 region has the DNA TGCGCCAGCAGCTTGGAAAGGGTCCCCGACGGCTACACCTTC. It specifies CASSLERVPDGYTF. This chain links TRBV5-1 with TRBJ1-2; D not certain. The CDR3 loop spans 14 amino acids. The V gene's germline CDR1 is SGHRS and CDR2 YFSETQ. V lost 0 bases and J lost 8, with 14 bases in between.

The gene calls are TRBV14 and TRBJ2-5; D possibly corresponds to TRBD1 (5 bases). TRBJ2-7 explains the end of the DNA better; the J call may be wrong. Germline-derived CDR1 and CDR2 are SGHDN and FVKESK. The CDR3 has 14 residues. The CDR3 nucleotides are TGTGCCAGCAGCCAAGGGGGCTGGGGTCGCGAGCAGTACTTC. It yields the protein CASSQGGWGREQYF.